These 24 T cell receptor beta chains were all obtained from the same sample, sequenced in a study of T cell responses to AZD1222 COVID-19 vaccine. Produced via immunoSEQ multiplex PCR; TCRdb's table is partial and in-frame only. The table has roughly 98,000 clones, approximately 84% seen once. Here the sequenced sample was peripheral blood, taken 28 days after the second AZD1222 dose. All receptors come from an adult who received the AZD1222 COVID-19 vaccine.

The rearrangement joins TRBV11-3 to TRBJ1-1; 7 nucleotides match TRBD1. The CDR3 totals 14 residues. V trimming: 3 bases; J trimming: 1 base; junction bases outside the gene matches: 2. The V gene's germline CDR1 is SGHNT and CDR2 YENEEA. DNA for the CDR3: TGTGCCAGCAGCTTTAGACAGGGGAACACTGAAGCTTTCTTT. Its translation: CASSFRQGNTEAFF.

The chain links TRBV23-1 to TRBJ1-1; 9 nucleotides align to TRBD1. TRBV23-1 is an open reading frame, and its role is uncertain. With 4 bases clipped from V and 0 bases from J, the junction kept 6 bases outside the gene matches. The CDR3 loop spans 16 amino acids. CDR3 residues: CASSPRDREMNTEAFF. For the CDR3, the DNA is TGCGCCAGCAGTCCGCGGGACAGGGAGATGAACACTGAAGCTTTCTTT.

This chain uses TRBV19 with TRBJ2-2; no definite D call. CDR1 is LNHDA and CDR2 is SQIVND in the germline V gene (reference sequence). Trimming removed 5 bases from V and 9 bases from J, with 25 bases in between. The CDR3 is 17 residues long. The CDR3, as DNA: TGTGCCAGTAGTCCTCGAAACCCCGGAAGCCCTTACCGGGAGCTGTTTTTT. It is translated as CASSPRNPGSPYRELFF. The full variable domain, completed using reference TRBV19 and TRBJ2-2, is DGGITQSPKYLFRKEGQNVTLSCEQNLNHDAMYWYRQDPGQGLRLIYYSQIVNDFQKGDIAEGYSVSREKKESFPLTVTSAQKNPTAFYLCASSPRNPGSPYRELFFGEGSRLTVL.

The V gene is TRBV5-1, the J gene TRBJ2-2; tentatively, D is TRBD1 or TRBD2 (5 bases each). V lost 4 bases and J 6 bases, leaving 10 bases between the germline ends. CDR1 SGHRS and CDR2 YFSETQ come from the germline V gene. CDR3 length: 13 residues. For the CDR3, the DNA is TGCGCCAGCAGCGGGGCTAGCTCCGGGGAGCTGTTTTTT. Translated, it gives CASSGASSGELFF.

This clone was counted once. CDR3 DNA sequence: TGTGCCAGCAGCCGCATGACAGGGGTCAATGAGCAGTTCTTC. Encoded protein: CASSRMTGVNEQFF. The chain recombines TRBV3-1 (or the pseudogene TRBV3-2) with TRBJ2-1, with 8 nucleotides matching TRBD1. The CDR3 length is 14 residues. The V and J ends lost 4 bases and 6 bases, in that order; junction bases with no gene match: 5. In germline, CDR1 is LGHDT, CDR2 YNNKEL (reference sequence).

The CDR3, as DNA: TGTGCCTGGAGTCGGAAAGGACAGGGAAACACCATATATTTT. The encoded protein is CAWSRKGQGNTIYF. The chain has TRBV30 and TRBJ1-3; a possible D gene is TRBD1 (6 bases). Germline values: CDR1 GTSNPN, CDR2 SVGIG (reference sequence). The CDR3 sequence is 14 residues long. The germline V and J ends were trimmed by 2 bases and 4 bases, with 12 bases remaining between them. Full variable domain (rest looked up from reference TRBV30 and TRBJ1-3): SQTIHQWPATLVQPVGSPLSLECTVEGTSNPNLYWYRQAAGRGLQLLFYSVGIGQISSEVPQNLSASRPQDRQFILSSKKLLLSDSGFYLCAWSRKGQGNTIYFGEGSWLTVV.

This clone was detected once. The rearrangement uses TRBV6-5 and TRBJ1-5; D uncertain. V was pared by 4 bases and J by 1 base, with 8 bases between. The germline V gene has CDR1 MNHEY and CDR2 SVGAGI. The CDR3 contains 14 residues. CDR3 bases: TGTGCCAGCAGTTTAAGTGTCAGCAATCAGCCCCAGCATTTT. As protein: CASSLSVSNQPQHF.

J is TRBJ2-5 and V is TRBV27; 7 nucleotides agree with TRBD1. The germline gives CDR1 MNHEY, CDR2 SMNVEV (reference sequence). The CDR3 covers 15 residues. V shed 6 bases, J shed 5 bases, and the junction held 12 bases outside the gene matches. Written as DNA, the CDR3 is TGTGCCAGCAGATCGACAGGGATGGGATGGGAGACCCAGTACTTC. This encodes CASRSTGMGWETQYF.

The chain carries TRBV19 and TRBJ2-2; TRBD1 or TRBD2 may be the D gene (5 bases each). The CDR3 consists of 14 residues. The germline V gene has CDR1 LNHDA and CDR2 SQIVND (reference sequence). V was shortened by 6 bases and J by 4 bases, with 12 bases between the two germline ends. The CDR3 DNA is TGTGCCAGTAGAAATCCAGGGAGCACCGGGGAGCTGTTTTTT. As protein: CASRNPGSTGELFF.

A single count supports this clone. The rearrangement joins TRBV10-1 to TRBJ2-1; 9 nucleotides line up with TRBD1. V shed 0 bases, J shed 5 bases, and the junction held 8 bases outside the gene matches. Germline lookup yields CDR1 WNHNN and CDR2 SYGVQD (reference sequence). This CDR3 has 17 residues. CDR3 sequence: CASSESTGGWGDNEQFF. For the CDR3, the DNA is TGCGCCAGCAGTGAGTCGACAGGGGGATGGGGCGACAATGAGCAGTTCTTC.

The gene calls are TRBV3-1 (or the pseudogene TRBV3-2) and TRBJ2-2; D is uncertain. Germline V gene data show CDR1 as LGHDT and CDR2 as YNNKEL (reference sequence). The V and J ends lost 5 bases and 2 bases respectively, with 3 bases between them. The CDR3 consists of 12 residues. CDR3 nucleotides: TGTGCCAGCAGCTCCAACACCGGGGAGCTGTTTTTT. It translates to CASSSNTGELFF.

Here the CDR3 reads CASRRNYNEQFF. As DNA, the CDR3 is TGTGCCAGCCGCCGAAACTACAATGAGCAGTTCTTC. This chain links TRBV27 with TRBJ2-1; D is uncertain. The germline V gene has CDR1 MNHEY and CDR2 SMNVEV (reference sequence). This CDR3 contains 12 residues. Deletions cut 8 bases from V and 3 bases from J, with 8 bases between.

The rearrangement joins TRBV7-2 to TRBJ1-1; maybe TRBD1 (5 bases). Looked up from germline, CDR1 is SGHTA and CDR2 is FQGNSA. The CDR3 runs to 13 residues. Trimming left V 4 bases short and J 3 bases short, with 9 bases between. The DNA for the CDR3 is TGTGCCAGCAGCTCAGGGACTTACACTGAAGCTTTCTTT. Protein product: CASSSGTYTEAFF.

The chain combines TRBV7-9 with TRBJ2-3; D gene unclear. The length of the CDR3 is 15 residues. V gave up 2 bases and J gave up 0 bases, with 9 bases separating them. Germline V CDR1 and CDR2: SEHNR, FQNEAQ (reference sequence). CDR3 amino acids: CASSLSPQSTDTQYF. The CDR3 coding sequence is TGTGCCAGCAGCTTATCCCCACAGAGCACAGATACGCAGTATTTT.

The gene calls are TRBV18 and TRBJ2-3, with D perhaps TRBD1 (5 bases). Deletions cut 2 bases from V and 2 bases from J, with 5 bases between. CDR1 and CDR2 (germline): KGHSH, LQKENI. This CDR3 contains 13 residues. The CDR3 sequence is CASSPGATDTQYF. The CDR3 DNA follows: TGTGCCAGCTCACCAGGGGCCACAGATACGCAGTATTTT.

The DNA of the CDR3 is TGTGCCAGCAGCCTGAAATGGGGGGATGGCTACACCTTC. Protein sequence: CASSLKWGDGYTF. V is TRBV4-2 and J is TRBJ1-2; a possible D gene is TRBD1 (5 bases). Trimming pared 4 bases from V and 6 bases from J, leaving 12 bases between. The germline V gene has CDR1 LGHNA and CDR2 YNFKEQ. The CDR3 runs to 13 residues.

The genes are TRBV27 and TRBJ1-5; D unresolved. Per germline, CDR1 MNHEY and CDR2 SMNVEV (reference sequence). The CDR3 has 12 amino acids. Trimming shortened V by 5 bases and J by 2 bases, and 4 bases separated the two germline ends. The CDR3 DNA sequence: TGTGCCAGCAGTAGAGGCAATCAGCCCCAGCATTTT. This encodes CASSRGNQPQHF.

The V gene is TRBV5-6, the J gene TRBJ1-6, with 10 positions matching TRBD1. The CDR3 is made up of 14 amino acids. Germline loops: CDR1 SGHDT, CDR2 YYEEEE. With 3 bases clipped from V and 9 bases from J, the junction kept 3 bases outside the gene matches. The CDR3 loop reads CASSWGQGTSPLHF. The CDR3 DNA follows: TGTGCCAGCAGCTGGGGACAGGGGACTTCACCCCTCCACTTT.

The chain employs TRBV7-9 and TRBJ1-5; D ambiguous. Germline values: CDR1 SEHNR, CDR2 FQNEAQ (reference sequence). CDR3 size: 13 residues. The V gene lost 5 bases and the J gene lost 5 bases, with 10 bases spanning the gap. DNA for the CDR3: TGTGCCAGCAGCCCTGGTATGGATCAGCCCCAGCATTTT. Residues: CASSPGMDQPQHF. The full variable domain, in which reference TRBV7-9 and TRBJ1-5 provide the parts outside the CDR3, is DTGVSQNPRHKITKRGQNVTFRCDPISEHNRLYWYRQTLGQGPEFLTYFQNEAQLEKSRLLSDRFSAERPKGSFSTLEIQRTEQGDSAMYLCASSPGMDQPQHFGDGTRLSIL.

The J gene is TRBJ1-2, the V gene TRBV7-2; D unclear. Trimming left V 2 bases short and J 1 base short, with 17 bases between. Germline assignment: CDR1 SGHTA and CDR2 FQGNSA. The CDR3 is made up of 17 amino acids. Here the CDR3 reads CASSLNPPGEGNYGYTF. DNA for the CDR3: TGTGCCAGCAGCTTAAACCCCCCCGGGGAGGGTAACTATGGCTACACCTTC.

This chain links TRBV2 with TRBJ2-2; TRBD2 matches 14 bases. Per germline, CDR1 SNHLY and CDR2 FYNNEI. V shed 9 bases and J 1 base; nucleotides not matched to a gene: 1. This CDR3 has 15 residues. The chain's CDR3 is CARTSGGVNTGELFF. CDR3 sequence (DNA): TGTGCCAGGACTAGCGGGGGGGTGAACACCGGGGAGCTGTTTTTT.

The chain links TRBV24-1 to TRBJ1-2; TRBD1 matches 8 bases. V shed 8 bases, J shed 1 base, and the junction held 11 bases outside the gene matches. The CDR3 consists of 16 residues. Germline CDR1 KGHDR, CDR2 SFDVKD. As DNA, the CDR3 is TGTGCCACCATGCAGGGGGAACAGGGGGGTAACTATGGCTACACCTTC. Translated: CATMQGEQGGNYGYTF.

As DNA, the CDR3 is TGTGCCAGCAGCGTAGCGTCGGGACTAGTGAACACCGGGGAGCTGTTTTTT. As protein: CASSVASGLVNTGELFF. This chain joins TRBV9 and TRBJ2-2; 8 nucleotides agree with TRBD2. The ends lost 0 bases at V and 1 base at J; junction bases unmatched: 5. Germline values: CDR1 SGDLS, CDR2 YYNGEE. CDR3 length: 17 residues.

This clone was seen only once. The gene calls are TRBV29-1 and TRBJ2-7; 9 bases align to TRBD1. Germline CDR1 SQVTM, CDR2 ANQGSEA. The CDR3 covers 14 residues. V lost 5 bases and J lost 6; bases outside the gene matches: 11. The CDR3 sequence is CSVYPGQGVSEQYF. In nucleotides, the CDR3 is TGCAGCGTTTATCCGGGACAGGGAGTCTCCGAGCAGTACTTC.